One sample yielded the 6 T cell receptor beta chains listed below, sequenced in a study of T cells in Graves' hyperthyroidism and ophthalmopathy. It was RNA transcripts that yielded the amplified TCR beta CDR3 regions. HTBI primers were the set used in a first-round RT-PCR of the TCR CDR3. Via MiXCR, TCRdb re-called the multiplex PCR reads, giving one row per CDR3 protein. This sample yields about 320,000 distinct CDR3 sequences, of which approximately 15% are seen a single time; around 35% belongs to the top ten. The specimen was blood. These receptors originate from a man aged 25 to 40 with Graves' hyperthyroidism.

The rearrangement joins TRBV10-3 to TRBJ2-7; 8 bases line up with TRBD2. The CDR3 sequence is 15 residues long. Looked up from germline, CDR1 is ENHRY and CDR2 is SYGVKD. Trimming removed 4 bases from V and 5 bases from J; junction bases left unmatched: 10. As DNA, the CDR3 is TGTGCCATCAGTGGGGGGGAGCGGGAGTCTCACGAGCAGTACTTC. As protein: CAISGGERESHEQYF.

This clonotype appeared many times. The chain has TRBV30 and TRBJ2-5, with 11 bases aligning to TRBD1. Germline V CDR1 and CDR2: GTSNPN, SVGIG (reference sequence). After removal of 2 bases from V and 3 bases from J, the junction contained 2 bases not matched to a gene. CDR3 length: 14 residues. The CDR3 here is CAWSLGQGEETQYF. CDR3 DNA: TGTGCCTGGAGTCTGGGACAGGGGGAAGAGACCCAGTACTTC. Drawing the rest from reference TRBV30 and TRBJ2-5, the complete variable domain is SQTIHQWPATLVQPVGSPLSLECTVEGTSNPNLYWYRQAAGRGLQLLFYSVGIGQISSEVPQNLSASRPQDRQFILSSKKLLLSDSGFYLCAWSLGQGEETQYFGPGTRLLVL.

The chain carries TRBV9 and TRBJ2-7, with TRBD2 matching over 7 bases. Germline-derived CDR1 and CDR2 are SGDLS and YYNGEE. The CDR3 loop spans 13 amino acids. With V trimmed by 4 bases and J by 7 bases, 8 bases remained unmatched. The CDR3 protein is CASSRGEGDEQYF. Written as DNA, the CDR3 is TGTGCCAGCAGCCGCGGGGAGGGAGATGAGCAGTACTTC.

J is TRBJ1-5 and V is TRBV19, with D maybe TRBD1 (6 bases). The CDR3 sequence is 13 residues long. Germline assignment: CDR1 LNHDA and CDR2 SQIVND (reference sequence). Between the trimmed V and J ends, which lost 6 bases and 4 bases, there was a span of 10 bases. In DNA, the CDR3 is TGTGCCAGTAGGACAGGAGGTAATCAGCCCCAGCATTTT. Encoded protein: CASRTGGNQPQHF.

This clonotype has a handful of counts. The chain joins TRBV4-1 to TRBJ2-4; unclear D gene. Trimming pared 2 bases from V and 0 bases from J, leaving 8 bases between. Germline CDR1 MGHRA, CDR2 YSYEKL. The CDR3 is 15 amino acids. The DNA for the CDR3 is TGCGCCAGCAGCCAAATTAGACTAGCCAAAAACATTCAGTACTTC. This encodes CASSQIRLAKNIQYF.

This clonotype was observed a few times. This chain links TRBV6-1 with TRBJ2-7; 10 bases align to TRBD2. Germline CDR1 is MNHNS and CDR2 is SASEGT. This CDR3 has 15 residues. V trimming: 3 bases; J trimming: 4 bases; junction bases outside the gene matches: 6. Written as DNA, the CDR3 is TGTGCCAGCAGTGAGCGACTAGCGGGCGGTTACGAGCAGTACTTC. This encodes CASSERLAGGYEQYF.